A selection of T cell receptor beta chains follows, all from one sample in a study of T-cell memory formation after mild COVID-19. TCRdb fed the 5' RACE reads into MiXCR, producing one record per CDR3 protein. The sample holds hundreds of thousands of distinct CDR3 sequences, 25% to 30% seen once. Sequenced: PBMCs or a T cell subset sorted from them (not recorded which). The receptors come from an adult woman who had mild COVID-19 (a few samples of this study predate the infection). Cell type and time point are not known. Each CDR3 is given with its conserved first and last residue. The order of the fields is clone size, J gene, D gene, V gene, CDR3 protein, CDR3 DNA. D genes are given only for firm matches. Part of the rows lack a size; the others show once, few, many or a class for expanded clones.

. | TRBJ2-1 | TRBD2 | TRBV24-1 | CATRGTSGSYNEQFF | TGTGCCACCAGAGGGACTAGCGGGTCCTACAATGAGCAGTTCTTC
few | TRBJ2-3 | . | TRBV5-1 | CASSRTNLRQEGRDTQYF | TGCGCCAGCAGCCGTACGAATTTGAGACAGGAGGGAAGAGATACGCAGTATTTT
few | TRBJ2-7 | . | TRBV20-1 | CSALPPGNWYEQYF | TGCAGTGCTCTCCCCCCCGGGAATTGGTACGAGCAGTACTTC
few | TRBJ2-7 | TRBD1 | TRBV10-3 | CAISGGQGRNYEQYF | TGTGCCATCAGTGGGGGACAGGGGAGAAATTACGAGCAGTACTTC
few | TRBJ2-1 | TRBD1 | TRBV5-1 | CASSLGQGKNEQFF | TGCGCCAGCAGCTTGGGACAGGGGAAGAATGAGCAGTTCTTC
few | TRBJ2-5 | TRBD2 | TRBV18 | CASSPLPGGETQYF | TGTGCCAGCTCACCACTACCGGGAGGAGAGACCCAGTACTTC
. | TRBJ2-1 | . | TRBV7-2 | CASSLVGRVQFF | TGTGCCAGCAGCTTAGTCGGCAGGGTGCAGTTCTTC
few | TRBJ1-1 | . | TRBV18 | CASSSRANTEAFF | TGTGCCAGCTCTAGCAGGGCGAACACTGAAGCTTTCTTT
. | TRBJ2-7 | TRBD2 | TRBV11-2 | CASSDLSGSFEQYF | TGTGCCAGCAGCGATTTAAGCGGGAGCTTCGAGCAGTACTTC
. | TRBJ1-2 | TRBD1 | TRBV6-1 | CASSGTGYGYTF | TGTGCCAGCAGTGGGACAGGCTATGGCTACACCTTC
. | TRBJ2-5 | . | TRBV7-9 | CASSLAYGTQETQYF | TGTGCCAGCAGCTTAGCGTATGGGACCCAAGAGACCCAGTACTTC
few | TRBJ2-1 | TRBD1 | TRBV25-1 | CASSANTQTGAYSYNEQFF | TGTGCCAGCAGTGCCAACACTCAAACAGGGGCCTACTCCTACAATGAGCAGTTCTTC
. | TRBJ2-1 | . | TRBV20-1 | CSASSPTGTLSYNEQFF | TGCAGTGCTAGTAGCCCCACCGGGACCCTCTCCTACAATGAGCAGTTCTTC
few | TRBJ2-1 | TRBD2 | TRBV20-1 | CSATGLAINEQFF | TGCAGTGCAACGGGACTAGCGATCAATGAGCAGTTCTTC
few | TRBJ2-2 | . | TRBV29-1 | CSVDFSNTGELFF | TGCAGCGTTGACTTCTCGAACACCGGGGAGCTGTTTTTT
many | TRBJ1-2 | . | TRBV5-1 | CASSSWDTYYGYTF | TGCGCCAGCAGCTCATGGGACACATACTATGGCTACACCTTC
. | TRBJ2-2 | TRBD2 | TRBV7-9 | CASSQGLAGTGELFF | TGTGCCAGCAGCCAAGGACTAGCTGGAACCGGGGAGCTGTTTTTT